This T cell receptor (beta chain) emerged from a study of T cells after yellow fever vaccination. Across the whole study: Fractions containing few cells were prepared with SMART-Seq v4 Ultra Low Input.

Germline CDR1 and CDR2: MDHEN and SYDVKM. Trimming left V 6 bases short and J 4 bases short, with 12 bases between. This CDR3 is 13 amino acids long. Synthesis of TCR cDNA relied on 5'RACE template switching, which attached a universal primer site and UMIs. In TCRdb, the 5' RACE reads were re-called with MiXCR into one record per CDR3 protein. The table has about 310,000 distinct CDR3 sequences, around 3.6% seen once; the top ten hold about a quarter. The sample in question was PBMCs, obtained on the day of the yellow fever booster vaccination. The chain has TRBV28 and TRBJ2-5, with D hard to call. This clonotype originated in a man younger than 35 who received the YFV17D yellow fever vaccine. The CDR3 DNA sequence: TGTGCCAGCAGCCGCGTAAGCCGAGAGACCCAGTACTTC. It yields the protein CASSRVSRETQYF.